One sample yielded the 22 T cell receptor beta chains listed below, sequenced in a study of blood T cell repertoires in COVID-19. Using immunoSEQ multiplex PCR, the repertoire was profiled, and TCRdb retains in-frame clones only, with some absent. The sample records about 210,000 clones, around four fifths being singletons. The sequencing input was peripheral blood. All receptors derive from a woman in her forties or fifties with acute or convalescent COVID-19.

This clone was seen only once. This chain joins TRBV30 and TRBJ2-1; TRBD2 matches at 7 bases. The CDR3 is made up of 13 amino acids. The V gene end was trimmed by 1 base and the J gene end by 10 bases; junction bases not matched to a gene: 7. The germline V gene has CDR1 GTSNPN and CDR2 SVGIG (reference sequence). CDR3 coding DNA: TGTGCCTGGAGTGACGGGAGGCACCGGGAGCAGTTCTTC. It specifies CAWSDGRHREQFF.

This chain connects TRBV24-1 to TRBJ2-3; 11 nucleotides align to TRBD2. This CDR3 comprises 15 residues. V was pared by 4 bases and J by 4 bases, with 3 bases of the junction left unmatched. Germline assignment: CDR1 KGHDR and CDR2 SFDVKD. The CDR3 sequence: CATSELGLAADTQYF. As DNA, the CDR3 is TGTGCCACCAGTGAACTGGGACTAGCGGCAGATACGCAGTATTTT.

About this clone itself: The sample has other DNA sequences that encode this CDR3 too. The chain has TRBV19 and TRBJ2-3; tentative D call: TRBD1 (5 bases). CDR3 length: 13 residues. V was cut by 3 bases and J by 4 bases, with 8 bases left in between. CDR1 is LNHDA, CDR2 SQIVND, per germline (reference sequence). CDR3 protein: CASSIREADTQYF. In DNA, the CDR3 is TGTGCCAGTAGTATCAGGGAAGCAGATACGCAGTATTTT.

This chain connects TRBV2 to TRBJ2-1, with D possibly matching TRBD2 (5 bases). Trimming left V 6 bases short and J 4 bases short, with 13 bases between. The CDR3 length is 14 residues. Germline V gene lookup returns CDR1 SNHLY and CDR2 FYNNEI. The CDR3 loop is CASSSGIFYNEQFF. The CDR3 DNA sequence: TGTGCCAGCAGCTCGGGGATTTTTTACAATGAGCAGTTCTTC.

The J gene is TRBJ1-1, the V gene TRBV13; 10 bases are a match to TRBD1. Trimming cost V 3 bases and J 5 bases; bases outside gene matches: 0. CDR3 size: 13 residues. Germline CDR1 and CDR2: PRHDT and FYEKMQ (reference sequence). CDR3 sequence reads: CASSLDRGTEAFF. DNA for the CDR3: TGTGCCAGCAGCTTGGACAGGGGGACTGAAGCTTTCTTT.

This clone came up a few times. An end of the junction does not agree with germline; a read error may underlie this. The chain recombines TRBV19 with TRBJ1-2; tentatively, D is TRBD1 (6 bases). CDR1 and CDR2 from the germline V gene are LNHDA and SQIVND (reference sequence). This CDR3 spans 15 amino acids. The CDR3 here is CASSARTEPVYAYTF. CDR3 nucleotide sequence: TGTGCCAGTAGTGCCCGGACAGAACCTGTCTATGCCTACACCTTC. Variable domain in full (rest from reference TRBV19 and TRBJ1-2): DGGITQSPKYLFRKEGQNVTLSCEQNLNHDAMYWYRQDPGQGLRLIYYSQIVNDFQKGDIAEGYSVSREKKESFPLTVTSAQKNPTAFYLCASSARTEPVYAYTFGSGTRLTVV.

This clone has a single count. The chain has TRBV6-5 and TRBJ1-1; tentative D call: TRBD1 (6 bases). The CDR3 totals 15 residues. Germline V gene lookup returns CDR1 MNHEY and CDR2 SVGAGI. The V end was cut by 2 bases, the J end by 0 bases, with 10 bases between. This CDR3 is CASSYPQGLNTEAFF. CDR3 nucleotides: TGTGCCAGCAGTTACCCCCAGGGGCTGAACACTGAAGCTTTCTTT.

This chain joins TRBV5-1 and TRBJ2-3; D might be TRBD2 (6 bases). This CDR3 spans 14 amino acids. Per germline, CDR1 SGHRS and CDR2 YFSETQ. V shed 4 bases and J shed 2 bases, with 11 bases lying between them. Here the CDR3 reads CASSPGEFTDTQYF. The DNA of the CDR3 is TGCGCCAGCAGCCCGGGGGAGTTCACAGATACGCAGTATTTT.

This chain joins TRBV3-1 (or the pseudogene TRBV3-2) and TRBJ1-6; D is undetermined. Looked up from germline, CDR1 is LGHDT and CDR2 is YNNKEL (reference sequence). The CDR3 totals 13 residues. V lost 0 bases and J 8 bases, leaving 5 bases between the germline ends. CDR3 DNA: TGTGCCAGCAGCCAAGATAGCCATTCACCCCTCCACTTT. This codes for CASSQDSHSPLHF.

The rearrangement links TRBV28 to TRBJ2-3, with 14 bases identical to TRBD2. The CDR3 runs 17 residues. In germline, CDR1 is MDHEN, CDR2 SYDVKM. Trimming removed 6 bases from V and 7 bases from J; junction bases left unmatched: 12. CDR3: CASSPGLAGAGSNTQYF. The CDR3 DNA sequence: TGTGCCAGCAGCCCGGGACTAGCGGGAGCCGGGTCAAATACGCAGTATTTT.

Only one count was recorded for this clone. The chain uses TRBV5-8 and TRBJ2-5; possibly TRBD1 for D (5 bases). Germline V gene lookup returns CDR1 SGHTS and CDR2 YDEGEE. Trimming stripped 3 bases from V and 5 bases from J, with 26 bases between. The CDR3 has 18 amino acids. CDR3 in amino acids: CASSSGLNAAAPGETQYF. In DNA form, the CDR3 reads TGTGCCAGCAGCTCCGGGCTGAACGCGGCAGCCCCAGGGGAGACCCAGTACTTC.

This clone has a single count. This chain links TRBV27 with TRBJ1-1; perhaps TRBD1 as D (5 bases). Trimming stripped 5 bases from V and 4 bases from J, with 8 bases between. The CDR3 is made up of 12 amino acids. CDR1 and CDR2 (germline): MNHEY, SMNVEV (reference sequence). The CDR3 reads CASSQGSTEAFF. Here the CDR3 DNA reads TGTGCCAGCAGTCAGGGTAGCACTGAAGCTTTCTTT.

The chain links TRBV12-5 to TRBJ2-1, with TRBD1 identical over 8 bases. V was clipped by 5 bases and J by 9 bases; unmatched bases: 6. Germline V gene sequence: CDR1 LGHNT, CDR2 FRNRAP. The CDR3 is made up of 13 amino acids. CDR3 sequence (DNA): TGTGCTAGTGGTCCACCACAGGGGGGTGAGCAGTTCTTC. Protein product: CASGPPQGGEQFF.

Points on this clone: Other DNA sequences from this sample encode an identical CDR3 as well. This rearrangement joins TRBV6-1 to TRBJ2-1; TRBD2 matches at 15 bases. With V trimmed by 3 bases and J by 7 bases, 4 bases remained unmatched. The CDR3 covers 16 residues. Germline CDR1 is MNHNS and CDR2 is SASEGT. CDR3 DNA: TGTGCCAGCAGTGAGGGACTAGCGGGAGGTAGTAATGAGCAGTTCTTC. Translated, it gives CASSEGLAGGSNEQFF.

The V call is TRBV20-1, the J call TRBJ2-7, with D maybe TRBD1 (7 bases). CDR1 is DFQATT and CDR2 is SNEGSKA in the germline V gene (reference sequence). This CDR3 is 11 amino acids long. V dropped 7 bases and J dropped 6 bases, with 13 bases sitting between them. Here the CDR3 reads CSVSQGGEQYF. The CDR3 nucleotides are TGCAGTGTAAGCCAGGGGGGCGAGCAGTACTTC.

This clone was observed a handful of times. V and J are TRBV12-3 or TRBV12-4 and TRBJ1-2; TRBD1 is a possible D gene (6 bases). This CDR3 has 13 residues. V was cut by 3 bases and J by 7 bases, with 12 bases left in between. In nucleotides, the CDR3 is TGTGCCAGCAGTTTGATGACAGGCTCTGGCTACACCTTC. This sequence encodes CASSLMTGSGYTF.

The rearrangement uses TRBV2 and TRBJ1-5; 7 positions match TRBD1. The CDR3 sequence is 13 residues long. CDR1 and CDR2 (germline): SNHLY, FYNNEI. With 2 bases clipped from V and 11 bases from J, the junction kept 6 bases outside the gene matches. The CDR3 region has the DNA TGTGCCAGCAGTGAAAGGCAGGGGGTGGCCCAGCATTTT. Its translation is CASSERQGVAQHF.

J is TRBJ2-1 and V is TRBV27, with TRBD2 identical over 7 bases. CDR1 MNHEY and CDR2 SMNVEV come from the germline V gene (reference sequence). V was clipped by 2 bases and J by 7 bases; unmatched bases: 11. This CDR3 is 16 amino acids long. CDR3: CASSLRLLAVGNEQFF. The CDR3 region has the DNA TGTGCCAGCAGTTTACGATTGCTAGCGGTAGGGAATGAGCAGTTCTTC.

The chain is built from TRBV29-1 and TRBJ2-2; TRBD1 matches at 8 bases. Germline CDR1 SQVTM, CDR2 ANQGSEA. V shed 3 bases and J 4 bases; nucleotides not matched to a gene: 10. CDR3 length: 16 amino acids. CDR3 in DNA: TGCAGCGTTGAGTCCTCCGGGACAGGCCGCACCGGGGAGCTGTTTTTT. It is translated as CSVESSGTGRTGELFF.

As DNA, the CDR3 is TGCAGCGTTGAAATAGCGACTGCCAGCGCCAATGAGCAGTTCTTC. It specifies CSVEIATASANEQFF. The chain combines TRBV29-1 with TRBJ2-1; D possibly corresponds to TRBD2 (5 bases). V lost 2 bases and J 6 bases, leaving 17 bases between the germline ends. The CDR3 covers 15 residues. Germline CDR1 reads SQVTM; CDR2 reads ANQGSEA.

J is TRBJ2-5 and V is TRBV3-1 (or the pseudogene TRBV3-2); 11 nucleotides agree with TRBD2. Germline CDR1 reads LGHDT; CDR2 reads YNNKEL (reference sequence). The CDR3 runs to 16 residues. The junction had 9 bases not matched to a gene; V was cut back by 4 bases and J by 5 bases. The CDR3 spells CASSPRLAGSGETQYF. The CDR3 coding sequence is TGTGCCAGCAGCCCCCGACTAGCGGGATCAGGGGAGACCCAGTACTTC.

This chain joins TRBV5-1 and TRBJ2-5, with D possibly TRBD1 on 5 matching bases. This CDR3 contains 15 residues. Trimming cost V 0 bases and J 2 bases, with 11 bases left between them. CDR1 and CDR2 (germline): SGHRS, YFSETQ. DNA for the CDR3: TGCGCCAGCAGCTTGGCTGGACAAATACAAGAGACCCAGTACTTC. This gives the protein CASSLAGQIQETQYF.